Only one count was recorded for the clone carrying this T cell receptor beta chain. Its specificity is unknown. The CDR3 sequence is 15 residues long. V gave up 5 bases and J gave up 0 bases; unmatched junction bases: 6. Germline CDR1 is SGHTA and CDR2 is FQGNSA. PCR amplification relied on 60 Vbeta primers (plus 13 Jbeta primers). Clones were sequenced by immunoSEQ multiplex PCR, and TCRdb holds only the in-frame ones, with some missing. Of 100,000 or so clones listed, 76% are singletons. The source of the sample is a study of cytomegalovirus exposure and HLA in healthy donors. General observations from the study: Data from an earlier analysis indicated that most TCR beta V segments were productive either about 87% or about 30% of the time.

This sequence joins TRBV7-2 and TRBJ2-7; 8 bases fit TRBD1. The sequenced material came from PBMCs. The receptor was derived from a man aged 35-49 years in good health and CMV-seropositive. CDR3 in DNA: TGTGCCAGCAGCCAAGGGACAGGAGCCTCCTACGAGCAGTACTTC. Its translation is CASSQGTGASYEQYF.